This TCR beta chain was captured in a study of blood T cell repertoires in COVID-19. Study at large: PBMCs, B-cell-depleted T cells, or T cells provided the cDNA or gDNA that made up the material.

Method: immunoSEQ multiplex PCR; TCRdb's copy keeps in-frame clones and lacks some. The sample lists under 95,000 clones, 87% seen once, with approximately 5.9% in the top ten. In germline, CDR1 is MNHEY, CDR2 SVGAGI. The V gene lost 4 bases and the J gene lost 0 bases, with 7 bases spanning the gap. CDR3 length equals 13 residues. Specimen: peripheral blood. The TCR comes from a man in his 60s with acute or convalescent COVID-19. This rearrangement joins TRBV6-5 to TRBJ2-7; D might be TRBD2 (6 bases). CDR3 amino acids: CASSSLASYEQYF. CDR3 nucleotides: TGTGCCAGCAGTTCACTAGCCTCCTACGAGCAGTACTTC.